This TCR beta chain stems from a study of shared clonotypes between healthy human individuals. About this clone: Other DNA variants within this sample encode the same CDR3.

The CDR3 sequence is 14 residues long. Germline CDR1 KGHSH, CDR2 LQKENI. Between the trimmed V and J ends, which lost 1 base and 0 bases, there was a span of 7 bases. Measured with immunoSEQ multiplex PCR; TCRdb has only the in-frame clones, and not every one. The data show about 1.5 million clones, about 96% seen once. The sequence came from a man aged 30-40 years in good health. Sequencing was carried out using naive CD4+ T cells sorted from blood. The subset denotes: CD45RA+ positively selected. This chain connects TRBV18 to TRBJ2-7; no clear D. Here the CDR3 DNA reads TGTGCCAGCTCACCACTGCAGGACTCCTACGAGCAGTACTTC. Encoded protein: CASSPLQDSYEQYF.